This T cell receptor beta chain stems from a study of regulatory T cells in long-lasting Graves disease. Investigators prepared the TCR beta libraries by applying iRepertoire HTBI primers and Arm-PCR of CDR3 regions. Using its own MiXCR run on the multiplex PCR reads, TCRdb lists one record per CDR3 protein. Among approximately 350,000 distinct CDR3 sequences, approximately 16% were seen once, and the ten largest hold 30%. The germline CDR1 and CDR2 sequences are SGHRS and YFSETQ. The V and J ends lost 1 base and 3 bases respectively, with 7 bases between them. This CDR3 has 13 amino acids. This clonotype has a count of ten or more. Time point in this sample: newly diagnosed GD, antithyroid drugs for less than 3 months. PBMCs provided the RNA from which the TCR library was made. This sample also belongs to another study, concerning T cells in Graves' hyperthyroidism and ophthalmopathy.

The chain uses TRBV5-1 and TRBJ2-5, with TRBD1 as a possible D gene (5 bases). The receptor's source is a man aged 40-49 years with Graves disease. The sequences come from peripheral blood mononuclear cells (PBMCs), collected at new diagnosis, from a patient treated with antithyroid drugs. CDR3 sequence: CASSLFREETQYF. The CDR3 nucleotides are TGCGCCAGCAGCTTGTTCAGGGAAGAGACCCAGTACTTC.